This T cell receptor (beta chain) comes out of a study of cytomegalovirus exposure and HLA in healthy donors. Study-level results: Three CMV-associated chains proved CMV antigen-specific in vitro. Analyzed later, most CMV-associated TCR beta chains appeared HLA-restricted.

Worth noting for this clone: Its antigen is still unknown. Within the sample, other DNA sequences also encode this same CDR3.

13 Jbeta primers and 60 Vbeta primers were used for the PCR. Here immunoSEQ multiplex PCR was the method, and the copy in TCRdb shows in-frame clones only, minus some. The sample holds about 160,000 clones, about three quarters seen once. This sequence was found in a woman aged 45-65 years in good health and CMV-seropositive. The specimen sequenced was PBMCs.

The CDR3 bases are TGTGCCAGCTCACCCGAAGAGACCCAGTACTTC. Amino acids: CASSPEETQYF. The chain is built from TRBV18 and TRBJ2-5; no clear D gene. The CDR3 totals 11 residues. Germline V gene lookup returns CDR1 KGHSH and CDR2 LQKENI. V gave up 3 bases and J gave up 3 bases, with 2 bases separating them.